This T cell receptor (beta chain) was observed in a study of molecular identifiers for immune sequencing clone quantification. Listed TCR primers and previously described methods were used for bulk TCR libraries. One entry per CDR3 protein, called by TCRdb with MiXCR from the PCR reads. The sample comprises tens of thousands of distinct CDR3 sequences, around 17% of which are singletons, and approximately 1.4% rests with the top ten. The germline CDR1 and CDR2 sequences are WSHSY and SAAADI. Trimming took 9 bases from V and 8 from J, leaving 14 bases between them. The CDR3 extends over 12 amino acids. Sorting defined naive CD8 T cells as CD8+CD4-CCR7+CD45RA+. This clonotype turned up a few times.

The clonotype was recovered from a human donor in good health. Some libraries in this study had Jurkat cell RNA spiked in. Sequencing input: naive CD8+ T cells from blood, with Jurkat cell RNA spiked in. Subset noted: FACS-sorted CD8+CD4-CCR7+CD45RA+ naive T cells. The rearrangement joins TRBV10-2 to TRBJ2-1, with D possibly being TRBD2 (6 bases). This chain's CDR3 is CASRREYDEQFF. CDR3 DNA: TGCGCCAGTCGCCGGGAGTATGATGAGCAGTTCTTC.